Listed here are 5 T cell receptor beta chains from one sample, sequenced in a study of radiotherapy plus CTLA-4 blockade in lung cancer. The repertoire was sequenced with immunoSEQ multiplex PCR; TCRdb's copy has only in-frame clones and lacks some. The table has 15,000 or so clones, around 67% seen once. The material was peripheral blood, obtained from a patient treated with radiotherapy plus ipilimumab. These receptors were collected from a human donor with non-small cell lung cancer whose response to radiotherapy plus ipilimumab could not be evaluated.

The chain joins TRBV5-1 to TRBJ2-7, with D perhaps TRBD1 (6 bases). Trimming took 5 bases from V and 2 from J, leaving 11 bases between them. Germline CDR1 and CDR2: SGHRS and YFSETQ. The CDR3 has 13 residues. The CDR3 DNA follows: TGCGCCAGCAGTACAGGGATCCCCTACGAGCAGTACTTC. Its protein product is CASSTGIPYEQYF.

This clone was detected once. V gene TRBV5-6 combines with J gene TRBJ2-7; a weak D match, TRBD2 (6 bases). V lost 3 bases and J lost 5, with 15 bases in between. This CDR3 has 14 amino acids. Germline V CDR1 and CDR2: SGHDT, YYEEEE. The CDR3 coding sequence is TGTGCCAGCAGCTACCCCGGGACTGACGACGAGCAGTACTTC. Translated, it gives CASSYPGTDDEQYF. Full variable domain (outside the CDR3, taken from reference TRBV5-6 and TRBJ2-7): DAGVTQSPTHLIKTRGQQVTLRCSPKSGHDTVSWYQQALGQGPQFIFQYYEEEERQRGNFPDRFSGHQFPNYSSELNVNALLLGDSALYLCASSYPGTDDEQYFGPGTRLTVT.

The CDR3 DNA follows: TGTGCCAGCAGCTCGGGGACTAGCGGGGGCACAGATACGCAGTATTTT. It encodes CASSSGTSGGTDTQYF. The chain is built from TRBV7-3 and TRBJ2-3; TRBD2 aligns across 13 bases. With V trimmed by 4 bases and J by 1 base, 2 bases remained unmatched. Germline V gives CDR1 SGHTA, CDR2 FQGTGA. The CDR3 is 16 amino acids.

The chain uses TRBV7-2 and TRBJ1-6; the match to TRBD1 covers 8 bases. In germline, CDR1 is SGHTA, CDR2 FQGNSA. V lost 5 bases and J lost 10; bases outside the gene matches: 19. The CDR3 runs 18 residues. CDR3 in amino acids: CASSAGPRPDRVVSPLHF. In DNA form, the CDR3 reads TGTGCCAGCAGCGCAGGTCCCCGGCCGGACAGGGTAGTATCACCCCTCCACTTT.

The chain uses TRBV6-5 and TRBJ2-3, with TRBD2 as a possible D gene (6 bases). This CDR3 contains 15 residues. Trimming pared 6 bases from V and 5 bases from J, leaving 18 bases between. Germline assignment: CDR1 MNHEY and CDR2 SVGAGI. Here the CDR3 DNA reads TGTGCCAGCAGCGCCTGGGGGACTGGGGGAGATACGCAGTATTTT. Amino acid sequence: CASSAWGTGGDTQYF.